The present T cell receptor (beta chain) was sequenced within a study of identical twins. Unique molecular identifiers were present on the cDNA, which also gained a universal primer site by template switching. TCRdb used MiXCR to reprocess the 5' RACE reads, holding one entry per CDR3 protein. The data hold fewer than 900,000 distinct CDR3 sequences, with roughly 20% observed a single time. The table lists this clonotype with a few counts. This CDR3 spans 13 amino acids. Germline CDR1 DFQATT, CDR2 SNEGSKA (reference sequence). V shed 8 bases and J 5 bases; nucleotides not matched to a gene: 4. The sample was also linked to a second study, of T cells expressing NK-cell markers.

The source of this sequence is a woman aged 18-35 years in good health. The J gene is TRBJ2-2, the V gene TRBV20-1; 11 bases are a match to TRBD1. Sequencing used PBMCs. The CDR3, as DNA: TGCAGTACTCGGGACAGGGGGACCGGGGAGCTGTTTTTT. Translating it yields CSTRDRGTGELFF.